One sample yielded the 32 T cell receptor beta chains listed below, sequenced in a study of T cells in Graves' hyperthyroidism and ophthalmopathy. The source material, RNA transcripts, was used to amplify TCR beta CDR3 regions. HTBI primers were the set used in a first-round RT-PCR of the TCR CDR3. TCRdb recomputed calls from the multiplex PCR reads with MiXCR, one row per CDR3 protein. The table has approximately 700,000 distinct CDR3 sequences, 45% seen once; the top ten hold approximately 7.2%. Sequencing was performed on peripheral blood or thyroid tissue (not recorded which). These receptors came from an adult man with Graves' disease, either hyperthyroidism or ophthalmopathy (not recorded which).

This clonotype was counted many times. The genes are TRBV20-1 and TRBJ1-1; no firm D call. Germline CDR1 is DFQATT and CDR2 is SNEGSKA (reference sequence). Trimming left V 3 bases short and J 1 base short, with 6 bases between. The CDR3 spans 12 residues. The DNA for the CDR3 is TGCAGTGCTAGTTCTCAGAACACTGAAGCTTTCTTT. Protein: CSASSQNTEAFF.

The chain uses TRBV9 and TRBJ1-1; TRBD1 might be the D (5 bases). CDR1 is SGDLS, CDR2 YYNGEE, per germline. The CDR3 is 15 amino acids. Trimming left V 4 bases short and J 7 bases short, with 20 bases between. DNA of the CDR3: TGTGCCAGCAGCTTAGAGGGGCAGTCCTTTAGTGAAGCTTTCTTT. Encoded protein: CASSLEGQSFSEAFF.

The chain uses TRBV2 and TRBJ1-1; maybe TRBD1 (6 bases). The CDR3 runs to 14 residues. From germline, CDR1 is SNHLY and CDR2 FYNNEI. Trimming cost V 3 bases and J 7 bases, with 15 bases left between them. CDR3 in DNA: TGTGCCAGCAGTGAGGGGGCTCTGGACATTGAAGCTTTCTTT. Translation gives CASSEGALDIEAFF.

The rearrangement uses TRBV9 and TRBJ1-2; the match to TRBD1 covers 10 bases. Looked up from germline, CDR1 is SGDLS and CDR2 is YYNGEE. V lost 7 bases to trimming and J lost 7 bases; unmatched junction nucleotides: 13. This CDR3 comprises 15 residues. The CDR3 loop is CASRELKTGGGGYTF. The CDR3 DNA is TGTGCCAGCCGGGAACTCAAGACAGGGGGCGGTGGCTACACCTTC.

The CDR3 nucleotides are TGTGCCACCAGCAGACAACAGGGCTACGAGCAGTACTTC. Amino acid sequence: CATSRQQGYEQYF. This sequence joins TRBV15 and TRBJ2-5; D might be TRBD1 (6 bases). The DNA matches TRBJ2-7 better at its end, which makes the J call doubtful. From germline, CDR1 is LNHNV and CDR2 YYDKDF (reference sequence). This CDR3 contains 13 residues.

The sample holds a few counts of this clonotype. J is TRBJ1-5 and V is TRBV7-9; the D is unclear. The CDR3 is 14 residues long. The germline CDR1 and CDR2 sequences are SEHNR and FQNEAQ (reference sequence). Trimming left V 6 bases short and J 4 bases short, with 13 bases between. The CDR3: CASRDFAINQPQHF. CDR3 in DNA: TGTGCCAGCAGGGATTTCGCAATTAATCAGCCCCAGCATTTT.

The rearrangement joins TRBV7-3 to TRBJ2-1; D gene ambiguous. V lost 1 base to trimming and J lost 5 bases, with 6 bases between them. Germline CDR1 SGHTA, CDR2 FQGTGA. The CDR3 is made up of 13 amino acids. The CDR3: CASSLNRNNEQFF. CDR3 DNA sequence: TGTGCCAGCAGCTTAAACAGAAACAATGAGCAGTTCTTC.

V gene TRBV11-3 combines with J gene TRBJ2-2; 9 positions agree with TRBD1. CDR1 is SGHNT and CDR2 is YENEEA in the germline V gene. This CDR3 spans 18 amino acids. The J segment lost 0 bases and the V segment lost 5 bases, leaving 10 bases of the junction unmatched. The CDR3: CASSLRAGQGANTGELFF. In DNA, the CDR3 is TGTGCCAGCAGCCTTCGGGCGGGACAGGGAGCGAACACCGGGGAGCTGTTTTTT.

This clonotype has only one observation. The gene calls are TRBV19 and TRBJ1-3, with D uncertain. V was pared by 3 bases and J by 4 bases, with 16 bases between. The CDR3 loop spans 16 amino acids. Looked up from germline, CDR1 is LNHDA and CDR2 is SQIVND (reference sequence). The CDR3 protein is CASSMGLRWEGNTIYF. The CDR3 bases are TGTGCCAGTAGTATGGGCCTCCGGTGGGAGGGAAACACCATATATTTT.

This clonotype was seen a handful of times. The junction differs from germline at one of its ends, possibly a read error. The chain has TRBV10-3 and TRBJ1-1; D remains unclear. Germline values: CDR1 ENHRY, CDR2 SYGVKD. CDR3 length: 14 amino acids. The CDR3 nucleotides are TGTGCCAGCAGTTACTCGACAAGGAACACTGAAGCTTTCTTT. Protein: CASSYSTRNTEAFF.

The rearrangement uses TRBV25-1 and TRBJ2-7; tentatively, D is TRBD1 (5 bases). The CDR3 loop spans 10 amino acids. CDR1 and CDR2 from the germline V gene are MGHDK and SYGVNS. The ends were cut back, 11 bases at V and 3 bases at J, with 8 bases in the middle. The CDR3 sequence is CAGAYYEQYF. CDR3 DNA: TGTGCCGGGGCTTACTACGAGCAGTACTTC.

This clonotype was observed a handful of times. V gene TRBV20-1 combines with J gene TRBJ2-7; no definite D call. The CDR3 is 11 amino acids. Germline-derived CDR1 and CDR2 are DFQATT and SNEGSKA (reference sequence). Between the trimmed V and J ends, which lost 3 bases and 0 bases, there was a span of 3 bases. CDR3 amino acids: CSARNSYEQYF. The CDR3 DNA is TGCAGTGCTAGGAACTCCTACGAGCAGTACTTC.

In the case of this clonotype: A read error may be the cause here, since a much bigger clone is one base away. This chain connects TRBV29-1 to TRBJ1-2; maybe TRBD1 (5 bases). V lost 1 base and J 6 bases, leaving 12 bases between the germline ends. CDR3 length: 13 residues. Germline assignment: CDR1 SQVTM and CDR2 ANQGSEA. The CDR3 spells CSVEGGTTNGYTF. As DNA, the CDR3 is TGCAGCGTTGAAGGTGGGACCACAAATGGCTACACCTTC.

V gene TRBV5-8 combines with J gene TRBJ2-7; D might be TRBD1 or TRBD2, each matching 5 bases. The CDR3 totals 16 residues. Trimming left V 3 bases short and J 0 bases short, with 16 bases between. From germline, CDR1 is SGHTS and CDR2 YDEGEE. The chain's CDR3 is CASSSGRDRGSYEQYF. The CDR3 nucleotides read TGTGCCAGCAGCTCTGGACGGGACCGGGGCTCCTACGAGCAGTACTTC.

The chain joins TRBV9 to TRBJ1-1; D is ambiguous. The germline CDR1 and CDR2 sequences are SGDLS and YYNGEE. This CDR3 spans 14 amino acids. V was cut by 1 base and J by 5 bases, with 12 bases left in between. This CDR3 reads CASSVTPVGTEAFF. In DNA, the CDR3 is TGTGCCAGCAGCGTAACCCCGGTGGGGACTGAAGCTTTCTTT.

This clonotype was picked up one time. Germline is not matched at one junction end, which may reflect a read error. This rearrangement joins TRBV15 to TRBJ1-6, with D unresolved. CDR3 length: 15 residues. Germline-derived CDR1 and CDR2 are LNHNV and YYDKDF (reference sequence). The CDR3, as DNA: TGCGCCAGCAGCTTTAGAAGCCCGCTAAATTCACCCCTCCACTTT. This sequence encodes CASSFRSPLNSPLHF.

Comments on this clonotype: A single base separates this from a much larger clone, so it may be a read error. The V and J genes are TRBV2 and TRBJ1-5; the D gene is possibly TRBD1 (5 bases). In germline, CDR1 is SNHLY, CDR2 FYNNEI. The CDR3 covers 14 residues. V was trimmed by 3 bases and J by 7 bases, leaving 13 bases between them. CDR3 sequence reads: CASSDRTDKQPQHF. DNA for the CDR3: TGTGCCAGCAGTGATAGGACGGACAAGCAGCCCCAGCATTTT. Full variable domain (missing parts from reference TRBV2 and TRBJ1-5): EPEVTQTPSHQVTQMGQEVILRCVPISNHLYFYWYRQILGQKVEFLVSFYNNEISEKSEIFDDQFSVERPDGSNFTLKIRSTKLEDSAMYFCASSDRTDKQPQHFGDGTRLSIL.

This chain uses TRBV29-1 with TRBJ1-2; 9 nucleotides line up with TRBD1. This CDR3 is 16 amino acids long. Trimming at V came to 6 bases and at J to 3 bases, leaving 14 bases not matched to a gene. CDR1 is SQVTM and CDR2 is ANQGSEA in the germline V gene. The CDR3 DNA sequence: TGCAGCGTCCTACAGGGGGCGAAATCAGTGGACTATGGCTACACCTTC. Translating gives CSVLQGAKSVDYGYTF.

The chain uses TRBV25-1 and TRBJ1-1; D is uncertain. This CDR3 has 15 residues. Germline CDR1 reads MGHDK; CDR2 reads SYGVNS. V was clipped by 5 bases and J by 0 bases, with 13 bases between them. In DNA form, the CDR3 reads TGTGCCAGCAGTTCCCTCAGGTATGTGAACACTGAAGCTTTCTTT. Protein sequence: CASSSLRYVNTEAFF.

The chain uses TRBV7-9 and TRBJ1-1; D is uncertain. The CDR3 extends over 14 amino acids. V was clipped by 4 bases and J by 5 bases, with 14 bases between them. The germline CDR1 and CDR2 sequences are SEHNR and FQNEAQ (reference sequence). The CDR3 coding sequence is TGTGCCAGCAGCTATAGGGAGGGATATACTGAAGCTTTCTTT. Translating gives CASSYREGYTEAFF.

This clonotype was found many times. The chain recombines TRBV7-9 with TRBJ1-1; 8 nucleotides align to TRBD1. The germline gives CDR1 SEHNR, CDR2 FQNEAQ (reference sequence). The V and J ends lost 3 bases and 5 bases, in that order; junction bases with no gene match: 11. The CDR3 totals 16 residues. The CDR3, as DNA: TGTGCCAGCAGCTTGGACGGACAGGGAGGGGCAACTGAAGCTTTCTTT. Amino acid sequence: CASSLDGQGGATEAFF.

This clonotype was seen a handful of times. The V call is TRBV9, the J call TRBJ1-3; D call uncertain. The CDR3 loop spans 16 amino acids. Deletions cut 0 bases from V and 0 bases from J, with 10 bases between. Germline values: CDR1 SGDLS, CDR2 YYNGEE. CDR3 sequence: CASSVGIQSSGNTIYF. CDR3 coding DNA: TGTGCCAGCAGCGTAGGAATACAGAGCTCTGGAAACACCATATATTTT.

Concerning this clonotype itself: This may come from a read error, since a much larger clone is one base off. The CDR3 region is CSVEEVGGSAGYTF. The DNA for the CDR3 is TGCAGCGTTGAAGAAGTTGGAGGGTCGGCTGGCTACACCTTC. The chain couples TRBV29-1 to TRBJ1-2; no firm D call. The germline gives CDR1 SQVTM, CDR2 ANQGSEA. This CDR3 comprises 14 residues. The germline V and J ends were trimmed by 0 bases and 7 bases, with 15 bases remaining between them.

The genes are TRBV20-1 and TRBJ1-1; 7 bases match TRBD1. Trimming cost V 0 bases and J 6 bases; bases outside gene matches: 10. Germline values: CDR1 DFQATT, CDR2 SNEGSKA (reference sequence). The CDR3 is made up of 15 amino acids. This CDR3 is CSARDRKAGGSEAFF. CDR3 in DNA: TGCAGTGCTAGAGATCGAAAGGCAGGGGGTTCTGAAGCTTTCTTT.

In the case of this clonotype: A junction boundary mismatches the germline segment, possibly from a read error. The chain joins TRBV7-6 to TRBJ1-6; 8 bases agree with TRBD1. The CDR3 has 14 residues. Germline CDR1 SGHVS, CDR2 FNYEAQ. CDR3 amino acids: CASSDGQGRSPPHF. The CDR3 DNA reads as TGTGCCAGCAGTGACGGACAGGGCCGGTCACCCCCCCACTTT.

This clonotype was counted a few times. The rearrangement joins TRBV7-3 to TRBJ2-5, with unresolved D. V was cut by 2 bases and J by 2 bases, with 15 bases left in between. CDR3 size: 16 residues. Germline V lookup: CDR1 SGHTA, CDR2 FQGTGA. The CDR3 reads CASSLLASGFQETQYF. CDR3 in DNA: TGTGCCAGCAGCTTACTGGCGTCTGGGTTTCAAGAGACCCAGTACTTC. Full variable domain (missing parts from reference TRBV7-3 and TRBJ2-5): GAGVSQTPSNKVTEKGKYVELRCDPISGHTALYWYRQSLGQGPEFLIYFQGTGAADDSGLPNDRFFAVRPEGSVSTLKIQRTERGDSAVYLCASSLLASGFQETQYFGPGTRLLVL.

J is TRBJ1-3 and V is TRBV29-1; the D gene is possibly TRBD1 (5 bases). The V gene's germline CDR1 is SQVTM and CDR2 ANQGSEA. With 3 bases removed from V and 8 bases from J, the gap between germline ends came to 23 bases. CDR3 length equals 16 residues. This CDR3 is CSVELRDGIYGYTIYF. CDR3 nucleotide sequence: TGCAGCGTTGAGCTCAGGGACGGCATCTATGGCTACACCATATATTTT.

The sample holds a few counts of this clonotype. The rearrangement uses TRBV19 and TRBJ2-7, with TRBD1 identical over 8 bases. Germline V gene data show CDR1 as LNHDA and CDR2 as SQIVND (reference sequence). This CDR3 is built from 14 residues. V lost 5 bases to trimming and J lost 3 bases; unmatched junction nucleotides: 6. The CDR3 loop is CASSAGQGLYEQYF. In DNA form, the CDR3 reads TGTGCCAGTAGTGCCGGACAGGGACTCTACGAGCAGTACTTC.

This clonotype was seen many times. The chain joins TRBV19 to TRBJ1-5; TRBD1 aligns across 8 bases. The CDR3 covers 14 residues. Germline V gene data show CDR1 as LNHDA and CDR2 as SQIVND (reference sequence). Unmatched junction bases numbered 5, after V lost 7 bases and J lost 3 bases. The CDR3 bases are TGTGCCAGTAAAGGGACAGGTACCAATCAGCCCCAGCATTTT. Translation gives CASKGTGTNQPQHF.

This clonotype was observed many times. The J gene is TRBJ1-2, the V gene TRBV10-2; D may be TRBD1 (5 bases). The germline CDR1 and CDR2 sequences are WSHSY and SAAADI. This CDR3 is 14 amino acids long. The V gene lost 0 bases and the J gene lost 3 bases, with 8 bases spanning the gap. CDR3 in DNA: TGCGCCAGCAGTGAGTCGATCAGGGACTATGGCTACACCTTC. Its translation: CASSESIRDYGYTF.

J is TRBJ2-1 and V is TRBV7-2, with D perhaps assigned TRBD1 or TRBD2 (6 bases each). There are 16 residues in the CDR3. V dropped 4 bases and J dropped 8 bases, with 21 bases sitting between them. Per the germline V gene, CDR1 is SGHTA and CDR2 is FQGNSA. The CDR3: CASSSQRTAEGDEQFF. DNA for the CDR3: TGTGCCAGCAGCTCCCAACGGACAGCGGAGGGGGATGAGCAGTTCTTC.

Of note for this clonotype: At one of its ends the junction is not consistent with the germline gene, which may arise from a read error. The chain employs TRBV29-1 and TRBJ1-3; D perhaps matches TRBD1 (6 bases). The CDR3 is made up of 16 amino acids. CDR1 and CDR2 (germline): SQVTM, ANQGSEA. The CDR3 loop reads CSVEDGGGGSGNTTYF. In DNA form, the CDR3 reads TGCAGCGTTGAAGATGGGGGGGGCGGCTCTGGAAACACCACATATTTT.